Below, 32 T cell receptor beta chains from the same sample are listed, as sequenced in a study of blood T cell repertoires in COVID-19. Here immunoSEQ multiplex PCR was the method, and the copy in TCRdb shows in-frame clones only, minus some. Seen here are more than 95,000 clones, approximately 88% observed once, and the top ten hold roughly 29%. The sample was peripheral blood. The receptors come from a man aged 55 to 70 with acute or convalescent COVID-19.

J is TRBJ2-5 and V is TRBV7-9; D possibly corresponds to TRBD2 (5 bases). The CDR3 is 13 residues long. V was clipped by 6 bases and J by 1 base, with 9 bases between them. The germline CDR1 and CDR2 sequences are SEHNR and FQNEAQ (reference sequence). The DNA of the CDR3 is TGTGCCAGCAGAGACGGGATCCAAGAGACCCAGTACTTC. This gives the protein CASRDGIQETQYF.

This chain uses TRBV18 with TRBJ2-5; 10 positions agree with TRBD1. The germline V gene encodes CDR1 KGHSH and CDR2 LQKENI. There are 17 residues in the CDR3. J lost 7 bases, V lost 2 bases, and 13 bases had no gene match. The CDR3 spells CASSPTGQGTNLGTQYF. CDR3 DNA sequence: TGTGCCAGCTCACCAACGGGACAGGGGACAAACCTAGGGACCCAGTACTTC.

The rearrangement joins TRBV3-1 (or the pseudogene TRBV3-2) to TRBJ1-5, with a tentative D call TRBD1 (6 bases). Trimming removed 4 bases from V and 9 bases from J, with 13 bases in between. This CDR3 contains 13 residues. The germline V gene encodes CDR1 LGHDT and CDR2 YNNKEL (reference sequence). The CDR3, as DNA: TGTGCCAGCAGCCCCACCCAACAGGGGCCCCAGCATTTT. Translating it yields CASSPTQQGPQHF.

This rearrangement joins TRBV28 to TRBJ1-5, with no clear D. The CDR3 runs 13 residues. Trimming pared 7 bases from V and 7 bases from J, leaving 14 bases between. From germline, CDR1 is MDHEN and CDR2 SYDVKM. The CDR3 DNA reads as TGTGCCAGCAAAAATAGCCCGGGGCAGCCCCAGCATTTT. This codes for CASKNSPGQPQHF.

This clone has more than one count but fewer than ten. The chain has TRBV11-2 and TRBJ2-7, with 10 bases aligning to TRBD2. Germline V CDR1 and CDR2: SGHAT, FQNNGV. V was pared by 5 bases and J by 5 bases, with 9 bases of the junction left unmatched. CDR3 length: 15 amino acids. This chain's CDR3 is CASSRPAGGEDEQYF. CDR3 in DNA: TGTGCCAGCAGCCGTCCAGCGGGAGGGGAAGACGAGCAGTACTTC.

The V and J genes are TRBV9 and TRBJ1-5; 8 bases are shared with TRBD1. V lost 3 bases, J lost 4 bases, and 6 bases stayed unmatched. Germline V gene lookup returns CDR1 SGDLS and CDR2 YYNGEE. The CDR3 length is 15 residues. The CDR3 sequence is CASSAQDRANQPQHF. The CDR3 DNA reads TGTGCCAGCAGCGCCCAGGACAGGGCTAATCAGCCCCAGCATTTT.

The rearrangement links TRBV28 to TRBJ2-5, with TRBD2 matching over 9 bases. Trimming took 7 bases from V and 5 from J; bases not matched to a gene: 5. The V gene's germline CDR1 is MDHEN and CDR2 SYDVKM. CDR3 length equals 13 residues. CDR3 sequence: CASTRAGGETQYF. In nucleotides, the CDR3 is TGTGCCAGCACGAGGGCGGGAGGGGAGACCCAGTACTTC. The full variable domain, with the rest looked up from reference TRBV28 and TRBJ2-5, is DVKVTQSSRYLVKRTGEKVFLECVQDMDHENMFWYRQDPGLGLRLIYFSYDVKMKEKGDIPEGYSVSREKKERFSLILESASTNQTSMYLCASTRAGGETQYFGPGTRLLVL.

This sequence joins TRBV10-3 and TRBJ1-2; the match to TRBD1 covers 9 bases. After removal of 0 bases from V and 3 bases from J, the junction contained 5 bases not matched to a gene. Germline CDR1 ENHRY, CDR2 SYGVKD. The CDR3 loop spans 16 amino acids. The CDR3, as DNA: TGTGCCATCAGTGAGTCGGGGGACAGGGAGTACTATGGCTACACCTTC. Its translation is CAISESGDREYYGYTF.

This sequence joins TRBV6-5 and TRBJ1-4; D gene ambiguous. CDR1 MNHEY and CDR2 SVGAGI come from the germline V gene. CDR3 length equals 15 residues. With 7 bases removed from V and 11 bases from J, the gap between germline ends came to 23 bases. Here the CDR3 DNA reads TGTGCCAGCACTTGGCAACTTGGTGTCCCGGGGAAACTGTTTTTT. This sequence encodes CASTWQLGVPGKLFF.

This chain connects TRBV24-1 to TRBJ2-1; unclear D gene. Between the trimmed V and J ends, which lost 6 bases and 6 bases, there was a span of 8 bases. The CDR3 spans 12 residues. The germline V gene encodes CDR1 KGHDR and CDR2 SFDVKD. The CDR3 loop is CATSFSSNEQFF. CDR3 coding DNA: TGTGCCACCAGTTTCTCGAGCAATGAGCAGTTCTTC.

The chain uses TRBV5-6 and TRBJ1-3, with TRBD1 identical over 10 bases. CDR1 and CDR2 (germline): SGHDT, YYEEEE. CDR3 length equals 17 residues. V was clipped by 4 bases and J by 0 bases; unmatched bases: 7. CDR3 nucleotide sequence: TGTGCCAGCAGCCACTGGACAGGGGGGTACTCTGGAAACACCATATATTTT. This codes for CASSHWTGGYSGNTIYF.

This rearrangement joins TRBV20-1 to TRBJ2-1; 8 bases match TRBD1. V lost 3 bases and J lost 3; bases outside the gene matches: 10. The CDR3 loop spans 16 amino acids. The germline CDR1 and CDR2 sequences are DFQATT and SNEGSKA (reference sequence). The CDR3: CSASEGQVVLYNEQFF. The CDR3 region has the DNA TGCAGTGCTAGTGAGGGACAGGTGGTTCTCTACAATGAGCAGTTCTTC.

The V call is TRBV10-1, the J call TRBJ2-7; 14 bases agree with TRBD2. J gave up 2 bases and V 2 bases, and 2 bases lay outside the gene matches. This CDR3 region has 16 residues. The germline V gene has CDR1 WNHNN and CDR2 SYGVQD (reference sequence). CDR3 amino acids: CASSERGLAGAYEQYF. The CDR3 DNA reads as TGCGCCAGCAGTGAGAGGGGACTAGCGGGAGCCTACGAGCAGTACTTC.

V is TRBV5-5 and J is TRBJ1-2, with D tentatively TRBD1 (5 bases). The CDR3 runs 15 residues. The germline V and J ends were trimmed by 0 bases and 4 bases, with 13 bases remaining between them. Germline V lookup: CDR1 SGHKS, CDR2 YYEKEE (reference sequence). This CDR3 is CASSLGGGALYGYTF. CDR3 DNA sequence: TGTGCCAGCAGCTTGGGTGGAGGGGCGCTCTATGGCTACACCTTC.

This clone has a single count. The chain combines TRBV27 with TRBJ2-7; 13 bases map to TRBD2. The V and J ends lost 4 bases and 2 bases, in that order; junction bases with no gene match: 23. CDR1 is MNHEY, CDR2 SMNVEV, per germline (reference sequence). The CDR3 has 22 amino acids. DNA for the CDR3: TGTGCCAGCAGTTCGCAACCCCTGACTAGCGGGAGGCTCCCCCCTAATACCTACGAGCAGTACTTC. Translated, it gives CASSSQPLTSGRLPPNTYEQYF.

The CDR3 protein is CASSDRVEAFF. For the CDR3, the DNA is TGTGCCAGCAGTGACAGGGTGGAGGCTTTCTTT. This chain connects TRBV28 to TRBJ1-1, with 7 bases matching TRBD1. This CDR3 comprises 11 residues. Germline loops: CDR1 MDHEN, CDR2 SYDVKM. J lost 11 bases, V lost 5 bases, and 5 bases had no gene match. The variable domain in full, completed from reference TRBV28 and TRBJ1-1, reads DVKVTQSSRYLVKRTGEKVFLECVQDMDHENMFWYRQDPGLGLRLIYFSYDVKMKEKGDIPEGYSVSREKKERFSLILESASTNQTSMYLCASSDRVEAFFGQGTRLTVV.

The rearrangement links TRBV2 to TRBJ2-4; no clear D. This CDR3 region has 17 residues. V lost 2 bases to trimming and J lost 2 bases, with 16 bases between them. Germline V gene lookup returns CDR1 SNHLY and CDR2 FYNNEI. In DNA, the CDR3 is TGTGCCAGCAGTGAATCCGCCCGCGATCCATCCAAAAACATTCAGTACTTC. Protein product: CASSESARDPSKNIQYF.

The genes are TRBV6-5 and TRBJ2-7; 7 nucleotides match TRBD1. CDR1 MNHEY and CDR2 SVGAGI come from the germline V gene. V trimming: 5 bases; J trimming: 0 bases; junction bases outside the gene matches: 7. This CDR3 region has 15 residues. The CDR3 sequence: CASSKDRSSSYEQYF. DNA of the CDR3: TGTGCCAGCAGTAAGGACAGGTCGAGCTCCTACGAGCAGTACTTC.

The rearrangement joins TRBV5-1 to TRBJ1-1, with a weak D call TRBD1 (5 bases). The V end lost 4 bases, the J end lost 4 bases, and 20 bases lay between the germline ends. CDR1 SGHRS and CDR2 YFSETQ come from the germline V gene. The CDR3 sequence is 16 residues long. The CDR3 bases are TGCGCCAGCAGCCCGCACGGACGGGCCGGGGGCACTGAAGCTTTCTTT. This translates into CASSPHGRAGGTEAFF.

The rearrangement uses TRBV24-1 and TRBJ2-1, with TRBD2 matching over 11 bases. The CDR3 totals 18 residues. Trimming removed 4 bases from V and 3 bases from J; junction bases left unmatched: 10. CDR1 KGHDR and CDR2 SFDVKD come from the germline V gene. CDR3 residues: CATSDPIGGTSGYNEQFF. As DNA, the CDR3 is TGTGCCACCAGTGACCCAATCGGGGGGACTAGCGGCTACAATGAGCAGTTCTTC.

The chain is built from TRBV5-4 and TRBJ1-1; 8 bases agree with TRBD1. The CDR3 runs to 13 residues. Germline CDR1 reads SGHNT; CDR2 reads YYREEE (reference sequence). V gave up 4 bases and J gave up 6 bases; unmatched junction bases: 5. The CDR3 nucleotides are TGTGCCAGCAGCGGGACAGGTTTGCCTGAAGCTTTCTTT. Protein product: CASSGTGLPEAFF.

V and J are TRBV11-3 and TRBJ1-1; the D is unclear. CDR3 length equals 14 residues. The germline CDR1 and CDR2 sequences are SGHNT and YENEEA. V shed 5 bases and J shed 1 base, with 11 bases lying between them. In nucleotides, the CDR3 is TGTGCCAGCAGCCCAGGACGGGAGAACACTGAAGCTTTCTTT. As protein: CASSPGRENTEAFF.

This chain joins TRBV6-6 and TRBJ2-7; 11 bases are shared with TRBD1. Germline trimming cut 5 bases from V and 6 bases from J; bases unmatched to any gene: 12. Germline CDR1 MNHNY, CDR2 SVGAGI (reference sequence). This CDR3 region has 16 residues. CDR3 loop: CASSAKIGQGAIEQYV. The DNA of the CDR3 is TGTGCCAGCAGTGCTAAAATCGGACAGGGGGCTATCGAGCAGTACGTC.

The chain couples TRBV5-1 to TRBJ1-5; TRBD1 is a possible D gene (6 bases). Germline V lookup: CDR1 SGHRS, CDR2 YFSETQ. The ends were cut back, 0 bases at V and 4 bases at J, with 11 bases in the middle. The CDR3 consists of 15 residues. Here the CDR3 reads CASSLDATGNQPQHF. The CDR3 coding sequence is TGCGCCAGCAGCTTGGACGCCACAGGGAATCAGCCCCAGCATTTT.

This chain links TRBV27 with TRBJ1-1; TRBD1 agrees at 10 bases. The V gene end was trimmed by 9 bases and the J gene end by 4 bases; junction bases not matched to a gene: 14. The CDR3 length is 16 residues. CDR1 is MNHEY and CDR2 is SMNVEV in the germline V gene (reference sequence). Here the CDR3 DNA reads TGTGCCAGTTGGTCCGGGACAGGGGAAAAAGGCACTGAAGCTTTCTTT. This encodes CASWSGTGEKGTEAFF.

The CDR3 region has the DNA TGTGCCAGCAGTTTCTTGGACCCGGAGGGGACCCAGTACTTC. This codes for CASSFLDPEGTQYF. The gene calls are TRBV28 and TRBJ2-5; TRBD2 might be the D (6 bases). With 3 bases removed from V and 7 bases from J, the gap between germline ends came to 15 bases. The CDR3 totals 14 residues. Germline-derived CDR1 and CDR2 are MDHEN and SYDVKM.

The chain combines TRBV3-1 (or the pseudogene TRBV3-2) with TRBJ2-1; D is unresolved. V dropped 0 bases and J dropped 9 bases, with 6 bases sitting between them. CDR3 length: 12 amino acids. In germline, CDR1 is LGHDT, CDR2 YNNKEL (reference sequence). CDR3 region: CASSQEESEQFF. CDR3 in DNA: TGTGCCAGCAGCCAAGAGGAGTCTGAGCAGTTCTTC.

J is TRBJ1-1 and V is TRBV19, with 8 bases that match TRBD1. The CDR3 is 17 amino acids. Per germline, CDR1 LNHDA and CDR2 SQIVND (reference sequence). Trimming removed 0 bases from V and 4 bases from J; junction bases left unmatched: 10. The CDR3 spells CASSIDHRGGGGTEAFF. Written as DNA, the CDR3 is TGTGCCAGTAGTATAGATCACAGGGGGGGAGGCGGCACTGAAGCTTTCTTT. Together with reference TRBV19 and TRBJ1-1, the CDR3 gives the full variable domain: DGGITQSPKYLFRKEGQNVTLSCEQNLNHDAMYWYRQDPGQGLRLIYYSQIVNDFQKGDIAEGYSVSREKKESFPLTVTSAQKNPTAFYLCASSIDHRGGGGTEAFFGQGTRLTVV.

This chain connects TRBV18 to TRBJ1-1; TRBD1 matches 9 bases. The CDR3 loop spans 14 amino acids. Trimming removed 5 bases from V and 4 bases from J; junction bases left unmatched: 5. Germline lookup yields CDR1 KGHSH and CDR2 LQKENI. The CDR3 nucleotides are TGTGCCAGCTCAACGCGGGGACAGGGCACTGAAGCTTTCTTT. This codes for CASSTRGQGTEAFF.

The genes are TRBV12-2 and TRBJ1-1; the table's TRBD1 call for D was not verified on the DNA. TRBV12-2 is an annotated pseudogene. This CDR3 has 19 amino acids. The CDR3 sequence: CASRPMALQGHYMNTEAFF. The CDR3 nucleotides read TGTGCAAGTCGCCCCATGGCGTTACAGGGTCATTACATGAACACTGAAGCTTTCTTT.

The chain couples TRBV24-1 to TRBJ2-3, with D possibly being TRBD2 (6 bases). Germline lookup yields CDR1 KGHDR and CDR2 SFDVKD. The CDR3 spans 13 residues. Trimming left V 9 bases short and J 2 bases short, with 11 bases between. The CDR3 loop is CATSRGITDTQYF. The CDR3 DNA follows: TGTGCCACCTCACGGGGGATCACAGATACGCAGTATTTT.

The J gene is TRBJ2-6, the V gene TRBV28, with D possibly matching TRBD1 (6 bases). The length of the CDR3 is 15 residues. V lost 2 bases and J 4 bases, leaving 9 bases between the germline ends. The germline V gene has CDR1 MDHEN and CDR2 SYDVKM. The CDR3 coding sequence is TGTGCCAGCAGTTTACAGGGGTACGGGGCCAACGTCCTGACTTTC. This sequence encodes CASSLQGYGANVLTF.